The 5 T cell receptor beta chains given below trace back to one sample, sequenced in a study of blood T cell repertoires in COVID-19. Only in-frame clones appear in the TCRdb table, and some are missing; sequencing was by immunoSEQ multiplex PCR. Of 70,000 or so clones listed, approximately 82% are singletons. The specimen sequenced was peripheral blood. Receptors originate from an elderly woman with acute or convalescent COVID-19.

The chain's CDR3 is CASSLAGHYGYTF. CDR3 bases: TGTGCCAGCAGCTTAGCGGGGCACTATGGCTACACCTTC. J is TRBJ1-2 and V is TRBV7-9, with D tentatively TRBD1 (5 bases). Germline CDR1 SEHNR, CDR2 FQNEAQ (reference sequence). Deletions cut 0 bases from V and 3 bases from J, with 5 bases between. The CDR3 has 13 amino acids.

The rearrangement joins TRBV5-1 to TRBJ1-5, with D possibly matching TRBD1 (5 bases). From germline, CDR1 is SGHRS and CDR2 YFSETQ. The CDR3 runs 15 residues. The V gene lost 1 base and the J gene lost 7 bases, with 15 bases spanning the gap. The CDR3 loop is CASSLRGGDYQPQHF. In DNA form, the CDR3 reads TGCGCCAGCAGCTTGAGGGGTGGGGATTACCAGCCCCAGCATTTT.

V gene TRBV6-2 or TRBV6-3 combines with J gene TRBJ1-3, with 7 bases that match TRBD1. V gave up 2 bases and J gave up 3 bases; unmatched junction bases: 7. This CDR3 comprises 16 residues. The germline CDR1 and CDR2 sequences are MNHEY and SVGEGT. In nucleotides, the CDR3 is TGTGCCAGCAGTTACGGGCCCGGGACAGATGGAAACACCATATATTTT. Its translation is CASSYGPGTDGNTIYF.

The J gene is TRBJ1-3, the V gene TRBV5-1; no reliable D call. This CDR3 is built from 16 residues. Germline CDR1 is SGHRS and CDR2 is YFSETQ. Trimming stripped 0 bases from V and 0 bases from J, with 10 bases between. CDR3 loop: CASSLAGAVSGNTIYF. In nucleotides, the CDR3 is TGCGCCAGCAGCTTGGCCGGAGCTGTCTCTGGAAACACCATATATTTT.

A single count supports this clone. The J gene is TRBJ2-5, the V gene TRBV5-1; perhaps TRBD2 as D (5 bases). V was trimmed by 2 bases and J by 2 bases, leaving 10 bases between them. Germline lookup yields CDR1 SGHRS and CDR2 YFSETQ. The CDR3 totals 14 residues. The CDR3 DNA sequence: TGCGCCAGCAGCTTTCAAGGAGGACAAGAGACCCAGTACTTC. As protein: CASSFQGGQETQYF.